A selection of T cell receptor beta chains follows, all from one sample in a study of spatial heterogeneity in lung cancer. TCRdb re-called the 5' RACE reads through MiXCR, storing one row per CDR3 protein. The sample has 12,000 or so distinct CDR3 sequences; just over 14% are singletons. The sequencing here drew on lung tumor tissue, taken at surgery. The receptors here all came from a male donor with early-stage non-small cell lung cancer. The CDR3 runs from the conserved cysteine through the conserved F or W.

v_call cdr3_aa
TRBV6-5 CASRRYRTSNQPQHF
TRBV7-3 CASSETSNTEAFF
TRBV2 CASRTWGGNEQYF
TRBV20-1 CSARDPSTGGNQPQHF
TRBV20-1 CSAQDASSYNEQFF
TRBV30 CAWSGGTNTGELFF
TRBV27 CASSLSGSINTGELFF
TRBV7-9 CASSTDRGQETQYF
TRBV7-2 CASSLARGAYEQYF
TRBV6-2/TRBV6-3 CASSSAGGAYNEQFF
TRBV7-2 CASSWGLAGGREQYF
TRBV29-1 CSVEDRRRHTDTQYF
TRBV5-5 CASSLGRSMNTEAFF
TRBV20-1 CSASGFGTGANNEQFF